One sample yielded the 2 T cell receptor beta chains listed below, sequenced in a study of blood T cell repertoires in COVID-19. This table comes from immunoSEQ multiplex PCR, and its TCRdb copy is limited to in-frame clones, with some not included. Among more than 200,000 clones, about 89% were seen once, and the ten largest hold about 4%. The sequencing sample was made of PBMCs or T cells enriched from blood (not recorded which). These receptors were collected from a woman aged 25 to 39 who had recovered from COVID-19.

The J gene is TRBJ1-2, the V gene TRBV15, with TRBD1 matching over 7 bases. This CDR3 comprises 14 residues. Looked up from germline, CDR1 is LNHNV and CDR2 is YYDKDF (reference sequence). V shed 2 bases, J shed 2 bases, and the junction held 2 bases outside the gene matches. This CDR3 reads CATSRRRGNYGYTF. The CDR3 nucleotides read TGTGCCACCAGCAGACGCAGGGGGAACTATGGCTACACCTTC. Full variable domain (remainder filled in from reference TRBV15 and TRBJ1-2): DAMVIQNPRYQVTQFGKPVTLSCSQTLNHNVMYWYQQKSSQAPKLLFHYYDKDFNNEADTPDNFQSRRPNTSFCFLDIRSPGLGDTAMYLCATSRRRGNYGYTFGSGTRLTVV.

The chain couples TRBV30 to TRBJ2-1, with 12 bases that match TRBD1. Trimming took 7 bases from V and 8 from J; bases not matched to a gene: 9. This CDR3 is 14 amino acids long. The germline V gene has CDR1 GTSNPN and CDR2 SVGIG (reference sequence). The CDR3 here is CAFSGTGGWYEQFF. DNA of the CDR3: TGTGCCTTTTCCGGGACAGGGGGCTGGTATGAGCAGTTCTTC.